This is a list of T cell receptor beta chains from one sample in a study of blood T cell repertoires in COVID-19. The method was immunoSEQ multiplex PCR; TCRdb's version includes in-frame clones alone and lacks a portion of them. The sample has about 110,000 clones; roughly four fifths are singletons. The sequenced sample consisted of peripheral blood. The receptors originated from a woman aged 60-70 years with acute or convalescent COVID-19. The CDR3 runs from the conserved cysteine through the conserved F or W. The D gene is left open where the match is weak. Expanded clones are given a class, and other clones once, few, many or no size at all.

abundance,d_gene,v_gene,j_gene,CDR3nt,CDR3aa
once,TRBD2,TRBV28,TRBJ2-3,TGTGCCAGCAGTTTAACCGGGACTAGCGAGTCGCAGTATTTT,CASSLTGTSESQYF
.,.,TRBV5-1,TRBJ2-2,TGCGCCAGCAACGAAAGGGGCGACACCGGGGAGCTGTTTTTT,CASNERGDTGELFF
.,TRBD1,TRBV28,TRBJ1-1,TGTGCCAGCAGCAAAAGGACAGGGGGCACTGAAGCTTTCTTT,CASSKRTGGTEAFF
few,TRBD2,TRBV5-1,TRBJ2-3,TGCGCCAGCACCCCTAGCGGGGGGGTAACTAGCACAGATACGCAGTATTTT,CASTPSGGVTSTDTQYF
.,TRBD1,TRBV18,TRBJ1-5,TGTGCCAGCTCACCCAGGACAGGGCGAGATCAGCCCCAGCATTTT,CASSPRTGRDQPQHF
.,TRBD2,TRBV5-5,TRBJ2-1,TGTGCCAGCAGCTTGGGAGCGGGAGCAACCAATGAGCAGTTCTTC,CASSLGAGATNEQFF
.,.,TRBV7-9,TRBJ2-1,TGTGCCAGCAGCGCTACTAGCTCAGGGTTCTTC,CASSATSSGFF
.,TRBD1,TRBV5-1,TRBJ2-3,TGCGCCAGCAGCTACCGACAGGGGCCAACAGATACGCAGTATTTT,CASSYRQGPTDTQYF
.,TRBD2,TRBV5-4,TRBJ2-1,TGTGCCAGCAGCAGGGAGCGGGGGGTGGGTGAGCAGTTCTTC,CASSRERGVGEQFF
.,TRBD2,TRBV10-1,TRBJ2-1,TGCGCCAGCAGCCCGACTAGCGGGACGGCGGAGCAGTTCTTC,CASSPTSGTAEQFF
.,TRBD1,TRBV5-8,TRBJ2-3,TGTGCCAGCAGCTCCCGACAGGGAACAGATACGCAGTATTTT,CASSSRQGTDTQYF
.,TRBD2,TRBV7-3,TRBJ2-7,TGTGCCAGCAGCTCGCAGCGGGACTCACGGGAGCAGTACTTC,CASSSQRDSREQYF
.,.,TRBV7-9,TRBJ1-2,TGTGCCAGCAGCTTAGAAGGACAGATGTATGGCTACACCTTC,CASSLEGQMYGYTF
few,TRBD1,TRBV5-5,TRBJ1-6,TGTGCCAGCGGAAAGGGACAGGGGGCAAATTCACCCCTCCACTTT,CASGKGQGANSPLHF
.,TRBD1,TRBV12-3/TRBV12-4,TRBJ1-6,TGTGCCACCGGCCGGGACAGATCTTCACCCCTCCACTTT,CATGRDRSSPLHF
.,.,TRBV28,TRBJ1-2,TGTGCCAGCAGTTTAGTATACTATGGCTACACCTTC,CASSLVYYGYTF